This T cell receptor (beta chain) derives from a study of radiotherapy plus CTLA-4 blockade in lung cancer. About the research overall: Objective responses were documented in around a sixth of patients, with disease control in just over 30%.

The study treated chemo-refractory metastatic non-small-cell lung cancer patients with focal radiation plus ipilimumab CTLA-4 blockade. The table came from immunoSEQ multiplex PCR; TCRdb's copy has only in-frame clones and leaves some out. This sample has about 31,000 clones, with less than 75% found just once. The CDR3 totals 14 residues. The ends were cut back, 10 bases at V and 0 bases at J, with 15 bases in the middle. Germline V gene data show CDR1 as MNHEY and CDR2 as SVGAGI. The TCR sequence derives from a human donor with non-small cell lung cancer whose response to radiotherapy plus ipilimumab could not be evaluated. The chain uses TRBV6-5 and TRBJ1-2, with D perhaps matching TRBD1 (6 bases). This specimen was peripheral blood, taken from a patient treated with radiotherapy plus ipilimumab. This CDR3 reads CATQDSDSNYGYTF. The CDR3 nucleotides read TGTGCCACCCAGGACAGCGACTCTAACTATGGCTACACCTTC.